This TCR beta chain is drawn from a study of blood T cells in healthy people across ages. Trimming removed 3 bases from V and 4 bases from J, with 12 bases in between. This CDR3 region has 13 residues. The V gene's germline CDR1 is DFQATT and CDR2 SNEGSKA (reference sequence). This clonotype was detected a few times. Using a J-beta primer mix together with a sample-barcoded 5' primer, a second PCR was run for roughly 6 to 12 cycles. At least 2.5 million CDR3-containing paired-end reads were obtained per sample. TCRdb independently ran MiXCR on the 5' RACE reads; one entry per CDR3 protein. The profile shows roughly 500,000 distinct CDR3 sequences, less than 25% of them singletons. The same specimen was also included in a second study, on T cells of mothers and their children.

Sequencing was done on a sample of blood. V is TRBV20-1 and J is TRBJ1-2, with a weak D call TRBD1 (6 bases). This clonotype originated in a boy between 10 and 17 years old in good health. CDR3 amino acids: CSASRRGGYGYTF. The CDR3 nucleotides read TGCAGTGCTAGTCGCAGGGGCGGCTATGGCTACACCTTC.